This T cell receptor beta chain appears in the sequencing data of a study of T cells in Graves' hyperthyroidism and ophthalmopathy. Trimming cost V 6 bases and J 4 bases, with 16 bases left between them. The CDR3 spans 15 residues. The germline CDR1 and CDR2 sequences are MNHEY and SMNVEV (reference sequence). RNA transcripts provided the source from which TCR beta CDR3 regions were amplified. When the TCR CDR3 underwent first-round RT-PCR, the HTBI primer set was used. TCRdb reprocessed the multiplex PCR reads via MiXCR and lists one record per CDR3 protein. This sample has approximately 370,000 distinct CDR3 sequences, with about 18% found just once. This clonotype was seen ten or more times. Researchers barred patients who had uncontrolled infection, other autoimmune disease, pregnancy or lactation. The sample, blood from the first hyperthyroidism diagnosis, precedes any ophthalmopathy symptoms.

The sequence was obtained from a woman under 40 with Graves' hyperthyroidism that later progressed to Graves' ophthalmopathy. The chain has TRBV27 and TRBJ2-1; D perhaps matches TRBD2 (5 bases). The sample taken for sequencing was blood. The CDR3 sequence: CASSLLAGIYNEQFF. DNA of the CDR3: TGTGCCAGCAGCCTCCTCGCGGGTATATACAATGAGCAGTTCTTC.